The clone carrying this T cell receptor (beta chain) was counted a few times. Used for diagnoses were clinical symptoms, serum thyroxine and TRAb, thyroid ultrasound and orbital computed tomography. Amplified TCR beta CDR3 regions derived from RNA transcripts. In the first-round RT-PCR of the TCR CDR3, the HTBI primer set was used. MiXCR, applied by TCRdb to the multiplex PCR reads, yields one record per CDR3 protein. The table shows hundreds of thousands of distinct CDR3 sequences, with around 15% occurring only once. The sample comes from a study of T cells in Graves' hyperthyroidism and ophthalmopathy. CDR3 length: 16 residues. With 6 bases clipped from V and 8 bases from J, the junction kept 13 bases outside the gene matches.

The specimen sequenced was blood. This rearrangement joins TRBV12-3 or TRBV12-4 to TRBJ1-6, with 7 nucleotides matching TRBD1. The receptor's source is a woman in her 30s with Graves' hyperthyroidism. The CDR3 here is CASRPSSGGQDSPLHF. The CDR3 region has the DNA TGTGCCAGCAGACCGAGCTCAGGGGGGCAGGATTCACCCCTCCACTTT.